A single sample is the source of the 9 T cell receptor beta chains below, sequenced in a study of T-cell reconstitution after alpha-beta-depleted transplantation in children. The TCRbeta library was prepared with unique molecular identifiers. TCRdb re-analysed the PCR reads in MiXCR, keeping a single row per CDR3 protein. This repertoire shows about 230,000 distinct CDR3 sequences, around 10% found once; its top ten account for around 6.2%. The material sequenced was PBMCs from the stem cell graft donor, taken from the stem cell graft. The receptor set was obtained from a human donor who donated a stem cell graft to a child with acute lymphoblastic leukemia.

Ten or more counts support this clonotype. V gene TRBV6-6 combines with J gene TRBJ2-2, with D perhaps given as TRBD1 or TRBD2 (5 bases each). Germline V gives CDR1 MNHNY, CDR2 SVGAGI (reference sequence). CDR3 size: 14 residues. Trimming removed 8 bases at V and 4 bases at J, with 14 bases between. Here the CDR3 DNA reads TGTGCCAGCTACAGGAATGGGGGCACCGGGGAGCTGTTTTTT. Translating gives CASYRNGGTGELFF.

Many counts were recorded for this clonotype. This chain links TRBV21-1 with TRBJ1-1; no DNA check was done on the table's D call, TRBD1. TRBV21-1 is termed a pseudogene. The CDR3 totals 15 residues. As DNA, the CDR3 is TGTGCCAGCAGCAAAGAAGGACAGAAGAACACTGAAGCTTTCTTT. It yields the protein CASSKEGQKNTEAFF.

Comment on this clonotype: Just one base apart from a much larger clone, this may be a read error. The rearrangement joins TRBV6-5 to TRBJ1-2; 10 bases map to TRBD1. Trimming at V came to 2 bases and at J to 5 bases, leaving 8 bases not matched to a gene. Germline V gene data show CDR1 as MNHEY and CDR2 as SVGAGI. This CDR3 region has 16 residues. The CDR3 loop reads CASSYVGQGHIYGYTF. CDR3 nucleotide sequence: TGTGCCAGCAGTTACGTGGGACAGGGGCACATATATGGCTACACCTTC.

This clonotype was seen ten or more times. The gene calls are TRBV6-2 or TRBV6-3 and TRBJ2-5; 8 bases line up with TRBD1. This CDR3 has 14 residues. Germline V lookup: CDR1 MNHEY, CDR2 SVGEGT. The V and J ends lost 2 bases and 5 bases, in that order; junction bases with no gene match: 4. CDR3 protein: CASSYRTGSETQYF. The DNA of the CDR3 is TGTGCCAGCAGTTACCGGACAGGGTCGGAGACCCAGTACTTC.

This clonotype has just a few counts. This sequence joins TRBV7-2 and TRBJ2-5, with TRBD2 matching 9 bases. This CDR3 is built from 16 residues. V dropped 4 bases and J dropped 4; count of bases not matched to a gene: 10. Germline V gene data show CDR1 as SGHTA and CDR2 as FQGNSA. The CDR3: CASSSEWRGGRETQYF. In DNA, the CDR3 is TGTGCCAGCAGCTCGGAGTGGCGGGGGGGACGAGAGACCCAGTACTTC. The full variable domain, rest sourced from reference TRBV7-2 and TRBJ2-5, is GAGVSQSPSNKVTEKGKDVELRCDPISGHTALYWYRQSLGQGLEFLIYFQGNSAPDKSGLPSDRFSAERTGGSVSTLTIQRTQQEDSAVYLCASSSEWRGGRETQYFGPGTRLLVL.

The gene calls are TRBV20-1 and TRBJ1-4; no clear D. The CDR3 has 12 amino acids. Trimming left V 5 bases short and J 8 bases short, with 12 bases between. The germline CDR1 and CDR2 sequences are DFQATT and SNEGSKA (reference sequence). Written as DNA, the CDR3 is TGCAGTGCTGCAACAAGCTACGAAAAACTGTTTTTT. It is translated as CSAATSYEKLFF.

The chain employs TRBV15 and TRBJ2-1, with 10 positions matching TRBD2. V lost 1 base to trimming and J lost 7 bases; unmatched junction nucleotides: 10. Germline V gives CDR1 LNHNV, CDR2 YYDKDF (reference sequence). The CDR3 covers 17 residues. The CDR3 here is CATSRVTSGAPSNEQFF. CDR3 in DNA: TGTGCCACCAGCAGAGTTACTAGCGGGGCTCCTAGTAATGAGCAGTTCTTC.

In its sample, this clonotype was seen a few times. The V gene is TRBV27, the J gene TRBJ1-1; D may be TRBD1 (6 bases). Germline V gene data show CDR1 as MNHEY and CDR2 as SMNVEV (reference sequence). The V gene lost 8 bases and the J gene lost 3 bases, with 16 bases spanning the gap. CDR3 size: 14 residues. The DNA of the CDR3 is TGTGCCAGCGGTCTCACAGGGCCGTACACTGAAGCTTTCTTT. Translated: CASGLTGPYTEAFF.

This clonotype has ten or more counts. The J gene is TRBJ2-7, the V gene TRBV3-1, with D uncertain. Trimming stripped 3 bases from V and 3 bases from J, with 9 bases between. The CDR3 runs 13 residues. Per germline, CDR1 LGHDT and CDR2 YNNKEL (reference sequence). CDR3 sequence reads: CASSHRRSYEQYF. Written as DNA, the CDR3 is TGTGCCAGCAGCCACCGGCGCAGCTACGAGCAGTACTTC.